Reported below is one T cell receptor beta chain. Antigen: not known. This specimen comes from a study of identifying expanded T cells in peripheral blood. The CDR3 runs to 13 residues. The V end was cut by 7 bases, the J end by 0 bases, with 7 bases between. Germline V lookup: CDR1 MNHEY, CDR2 SVGAGI. No infections or other immune events were documented during collection. Whole-study findings and limits: Differentially abundant clones: 1 to 1.5 between replicates, 16.4 at two to three weeks, less than 20 at four.

TCRdb keeps only in-frame clones here, not all; method: immunoSEQ multiplex PCR. The profile shows 45,000 to 60,000 clones, roughly four fifths of them singletons. The source is a person aged 18 to 75 in good health. The sequenced material came from blood. V is TRBV6-5 and J is TRBJ1-3; D is uncertain. This CDR3 reads CASKAPSGNTIYF. The CDR3 region has the DNA TGTGCCAGCAAGGCACCCTCTGGAAACACCATATATTTT.